This T cell receptor (beta chain) appears in the sequencing data of a study of T cell responses to AZD1222 COVID-19 vaccine. Findings and caveats of the study: The study found vaccine-associated CD4 TCRs spanning spike, dominant at 160-218 and 743-854. Nearly half of spike-specific TCRs reportedly go after variant regions that carry no mutations. Donors were largely white British and mainly female; clonal diversity was possibly underestimated.

Points on this clone: Its antigen remains unidentified.

Pooling was applied to second doses at about 4 or about 12 weeks. Profiled with immunoSEQ multiplex PCR; TCRdb holds only in-frame clones, not every one. The table has 150,000 to 200,000 clones, approximately 90% seen once. Trimming removed 4 bases from V and 8 bases from J; junction bases left unmatched: 5. Germline lookup yields CDR1 SQVTM and CDR2 ANQGSEA. CDR3 length: 13 residues. The receptor comes from an adult who received the AZD1222 COVID-19 vaccine. Source: peripheral blood, taken 28 days after the second AZD1222 dose. This rearrangement joins TRBV29-1 to TRBJ2-1, with 10 bases identical to TRBD2. CDR3 nucleotides: TGCAGCGTTGCTAGCGGGAGCTCCTATGAGCAGTTCTTC. This gives the protein CSVASGSSYEQFF.